The clone carrying this TCR beta chain showed up many times. Its antigen is still unknown. Using RNA transcripts, the TCR beta CDR3 regions were amplified. HTBI primers were employed in first-round RT-PCR, then a second-round multiplex PCR followed. One entry per CDR3 protein results from TCRdb running MiXCR on the multiplex PCR reads. The sample holds over 500,000 distinct CDR3 sequences; 22% are singletons and the top ten take about 6.6%. This sample was included in a study of Graves' ophthalmopathy and Graves' hyperthyroidism. Whole-study results and caveats: Appearing in blood as well were most expanded thyroid clonotypes above 0.001 frequency.

The material sequenced was peripheral blood. The TCR sequence derives from a young woman with stable Graves' hyperthyroidism. Some clones in this sample may be carry-over from other donors' samples.

CDR3 protein: CASSEHGTVNTEAFF. The DNA for the CDR3 is TGTGCCAGCAGTGAACACGGGACAGTGAACACTGAAGCTTTCTTT. V gene TRBV6-1 combines with J gene TRBJ1-1; TRBD1 agrees at 7 bases. J lost 0 bases, V lost 2 bases, and 3 bases had no gene match. Germline assignment: CDR1 MNHNS and CDR2 SASEGT. The CDR3 spans 15 residues.